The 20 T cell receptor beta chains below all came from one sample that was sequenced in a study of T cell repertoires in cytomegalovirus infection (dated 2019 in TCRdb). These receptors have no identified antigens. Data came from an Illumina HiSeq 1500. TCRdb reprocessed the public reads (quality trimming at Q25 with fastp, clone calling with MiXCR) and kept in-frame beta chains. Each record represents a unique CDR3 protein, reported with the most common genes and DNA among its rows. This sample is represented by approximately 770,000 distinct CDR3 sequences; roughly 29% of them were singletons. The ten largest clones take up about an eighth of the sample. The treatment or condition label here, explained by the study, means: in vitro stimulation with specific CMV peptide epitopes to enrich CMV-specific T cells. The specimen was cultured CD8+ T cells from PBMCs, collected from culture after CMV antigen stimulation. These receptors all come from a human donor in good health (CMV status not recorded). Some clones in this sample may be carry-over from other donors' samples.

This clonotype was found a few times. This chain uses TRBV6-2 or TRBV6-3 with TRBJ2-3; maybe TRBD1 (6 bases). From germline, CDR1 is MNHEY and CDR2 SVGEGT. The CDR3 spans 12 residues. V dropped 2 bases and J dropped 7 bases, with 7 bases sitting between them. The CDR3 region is CASSYRGNTQYF. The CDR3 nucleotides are TGTGCCAGCAGTTACAGGGGGAATACGCAGTATTTT.

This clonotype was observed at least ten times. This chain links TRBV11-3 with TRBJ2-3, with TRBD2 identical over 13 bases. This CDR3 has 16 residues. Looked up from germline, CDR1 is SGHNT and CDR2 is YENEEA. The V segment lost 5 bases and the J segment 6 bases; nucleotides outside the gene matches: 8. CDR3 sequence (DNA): TGTGCCAGCAGCCGGCGGACTAGCGGGGGAGTGGATACGCAGTATTTT. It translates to CASSRRTSGGVDTQYF.

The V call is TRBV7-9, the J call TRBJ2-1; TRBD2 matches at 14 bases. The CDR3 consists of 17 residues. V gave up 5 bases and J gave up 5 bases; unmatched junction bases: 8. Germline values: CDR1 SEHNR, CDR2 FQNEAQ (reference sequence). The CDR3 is CASSPTSGGARNNEQFF. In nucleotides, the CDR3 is TGTGCCAGCAGCCCGACTAGCGGGGGGGCCCGAAACAATGAGCAGTTCTTC.

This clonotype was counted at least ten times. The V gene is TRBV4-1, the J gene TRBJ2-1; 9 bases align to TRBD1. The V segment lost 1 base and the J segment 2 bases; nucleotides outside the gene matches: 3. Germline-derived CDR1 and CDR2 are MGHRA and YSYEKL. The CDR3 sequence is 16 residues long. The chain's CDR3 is CASSQGQGGTYNEQFF. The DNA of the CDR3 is TGCGCCAGCAGCCAAGGACAGGGGGGGACCTACAATGAGCAGTTCTTC.

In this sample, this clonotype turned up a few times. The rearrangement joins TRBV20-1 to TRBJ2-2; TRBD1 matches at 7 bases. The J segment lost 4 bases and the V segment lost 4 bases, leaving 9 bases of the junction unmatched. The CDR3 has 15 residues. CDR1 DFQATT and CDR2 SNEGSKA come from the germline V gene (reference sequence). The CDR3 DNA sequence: TGCAGTGCTACAGACAGGGACCGTAGCACCGGGGAGCTGTTTTTT. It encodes CSATDRDRSTGELFF.

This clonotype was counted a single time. The CDR3 sequence is CASSLLTGTGAVYEQYF. CDR3 bases: TGTGCCAGCAGCCTACTCACCGGGACAGGGGCGGTCTACGAGCAGTACTTC. V usage is TRBV7-9 and J usage is TRBJ2-7; 10 bases are a match to TRBD1. Unmatched junction bases numbered 13, after V lost 5 bases and J lost 3 bases. The CDR3 runs to 17 residues. Per the germline V gene, CDR1 is SEHNR and CDR2 is FQNEAQ (reference sequence).

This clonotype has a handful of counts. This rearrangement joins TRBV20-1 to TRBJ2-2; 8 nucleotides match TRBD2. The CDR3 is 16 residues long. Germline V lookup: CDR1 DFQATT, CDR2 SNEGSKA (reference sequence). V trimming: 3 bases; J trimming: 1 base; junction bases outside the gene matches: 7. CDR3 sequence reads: CSARDLLAENTGELFF. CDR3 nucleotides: TGCAGTGCTAGGGATCTACTAGCGGAGAACACCGGGGAGCTGTTTTTT.

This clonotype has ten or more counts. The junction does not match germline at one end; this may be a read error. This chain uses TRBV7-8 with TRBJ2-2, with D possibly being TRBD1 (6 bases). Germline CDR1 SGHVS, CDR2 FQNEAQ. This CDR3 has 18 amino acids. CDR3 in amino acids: CASSLANSGTQNTGELFF. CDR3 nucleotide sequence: TGTGCCAGCAGCCTAGCTAATTCCGGGACACAAAACACCGGGGAGCTGTTTTTT.

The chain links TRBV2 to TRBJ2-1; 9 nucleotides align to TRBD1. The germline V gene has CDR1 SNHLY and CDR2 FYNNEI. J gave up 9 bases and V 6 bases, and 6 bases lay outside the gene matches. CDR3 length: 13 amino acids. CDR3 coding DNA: TGTGCCAGCAGGGACAGGGGTGTACGTGAGCAGTTCTTC. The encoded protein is CASRDRGVREQFF.

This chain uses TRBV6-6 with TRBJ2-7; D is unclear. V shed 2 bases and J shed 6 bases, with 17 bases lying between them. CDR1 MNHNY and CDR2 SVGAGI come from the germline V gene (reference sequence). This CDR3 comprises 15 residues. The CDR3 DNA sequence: TGTGCCAGCAGTTACGGACCGCGGACGCCGGCCGAGCAGTACGTC. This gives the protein CASSYGPRTPAEQYV.

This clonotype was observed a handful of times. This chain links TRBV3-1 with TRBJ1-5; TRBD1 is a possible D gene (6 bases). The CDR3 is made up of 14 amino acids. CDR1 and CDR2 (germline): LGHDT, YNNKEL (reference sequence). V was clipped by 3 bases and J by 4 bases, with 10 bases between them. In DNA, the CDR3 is TGTGCCAGCAGCCATCCAGGGGAAAATCAGCCCCAGCATTTT. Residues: CASSHPGENQPQHF.

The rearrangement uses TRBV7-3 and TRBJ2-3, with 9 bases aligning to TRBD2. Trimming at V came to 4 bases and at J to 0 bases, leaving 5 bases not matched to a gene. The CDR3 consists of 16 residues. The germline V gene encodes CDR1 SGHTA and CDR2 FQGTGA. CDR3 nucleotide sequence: TGTGCCAGCAGCTCAGCGGGGGGCCCTAGCACAGATACGCAGTATTTT. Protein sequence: CASSSAGGPSTDTQYF.

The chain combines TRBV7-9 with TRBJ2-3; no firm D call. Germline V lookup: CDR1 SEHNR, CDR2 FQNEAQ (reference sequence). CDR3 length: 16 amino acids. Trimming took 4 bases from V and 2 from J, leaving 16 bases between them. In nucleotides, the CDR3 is TGTGCCAGCAGCTATCCCCCGACTGGCGACACAGATACGCAGTATTTT. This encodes CASSYPPTGDTDTQYF.

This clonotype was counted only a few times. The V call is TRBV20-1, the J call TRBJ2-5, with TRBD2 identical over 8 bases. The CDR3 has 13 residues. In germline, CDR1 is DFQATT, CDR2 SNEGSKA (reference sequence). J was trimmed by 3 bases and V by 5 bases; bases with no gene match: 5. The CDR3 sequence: CSARLANEETQYF. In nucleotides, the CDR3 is TGCAGTGCTCGACTAGCGAATGAAGAGACCCAGTACTTC.

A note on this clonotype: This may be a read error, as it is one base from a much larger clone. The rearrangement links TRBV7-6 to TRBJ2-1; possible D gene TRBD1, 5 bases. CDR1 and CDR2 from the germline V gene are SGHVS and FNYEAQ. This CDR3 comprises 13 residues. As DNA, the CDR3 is TGTACCGGGCAGGGCCCCCAGTACAATGAGCAGTTCTTC. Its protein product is CTGQGPQYNEQFF.

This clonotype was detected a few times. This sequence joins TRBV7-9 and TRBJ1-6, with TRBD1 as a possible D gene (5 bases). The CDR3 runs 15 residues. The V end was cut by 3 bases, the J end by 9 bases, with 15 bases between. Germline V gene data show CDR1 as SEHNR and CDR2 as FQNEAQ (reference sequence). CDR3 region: CASSFDSLWGSPLHF. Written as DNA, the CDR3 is TGTGCCAGCAGCTTCGACAGCCTCTGGGGTTCACCCCTCCACTTT.

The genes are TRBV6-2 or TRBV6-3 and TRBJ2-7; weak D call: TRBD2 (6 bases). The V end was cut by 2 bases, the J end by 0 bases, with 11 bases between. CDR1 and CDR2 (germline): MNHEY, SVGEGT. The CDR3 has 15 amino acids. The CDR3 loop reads CASSYKVDYSYEQYV. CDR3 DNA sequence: TGTGCCAGCAGTTACAAGGTGGACTACTCCTACGAGCAGTACGTC.

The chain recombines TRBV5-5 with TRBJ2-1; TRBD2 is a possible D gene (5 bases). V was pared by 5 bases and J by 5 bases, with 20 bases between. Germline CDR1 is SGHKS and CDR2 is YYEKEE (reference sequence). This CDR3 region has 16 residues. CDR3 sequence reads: CASSPVRGLNDNEQFF. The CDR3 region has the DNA TGTGCCAGCAGTCCCGTTCGGGGATTAAACGACAATGAGCAGTTCTTC.

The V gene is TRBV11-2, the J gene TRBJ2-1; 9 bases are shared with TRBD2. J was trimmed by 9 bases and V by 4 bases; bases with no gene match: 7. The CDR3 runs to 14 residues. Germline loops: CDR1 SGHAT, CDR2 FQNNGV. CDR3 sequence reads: CASSSSGERGEQFF. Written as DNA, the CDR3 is TGTGCCAGCAGCTCTAGCGGGGAACGAGGTGAGCAGTTCTTC.

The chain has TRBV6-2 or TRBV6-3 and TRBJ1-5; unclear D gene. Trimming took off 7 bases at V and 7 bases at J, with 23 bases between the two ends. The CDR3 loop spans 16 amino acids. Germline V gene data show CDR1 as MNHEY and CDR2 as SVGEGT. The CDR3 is CASNNSRQVGGQPQHF. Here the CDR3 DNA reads TGTGCCAGCAATAATTCCCGCCAAGTAGGCGGGCAGCCCCAGCATTTT.